The rows below give T cell receptor beta chains drawn from one sample of a study of cytomegalovirus exposure and HLA in healthy donors. Clones were sequenced by immunoSEQ multiplex PCR, and TCRdb holds only the in-frame ones, with some missing. Altogether under 150,000 clones are present, over 70% being singletons, with the ten largest covering more than 0.95%. The source material was PBMCs. These receptors came from a man aged 18 to 30 in good health and CMV-seronegative. Each CDR3 is given with its conserved first and last residue. A D gene is named only where the DNA matches it firmly. Clone size appears in some rows only: once, few, many, or a class for an expanded clone.

J gene	V gene	clone size	D gene	CDR3 protein	CDR3 DNA
TRBJ1-2	TRBV9	once	-	CASSGLGYTF	TGTGCCAGCAGTGGGCTCGGCTACACCTTC
TRBJ1-3	TRBV11-2	few	TRBD1	CASSLGRGTGNTIYF	TGTGCCAGCAGCTTAGGCAGGGGGACTGGAAACACCATATATTTT
TRBJ2-7	TRBV7-2	-	-	CASSLASAGRSYEQYF	TGTGCCAGCAGCTTAGCATCTGCAGGGCGGTCCTACGAGCAGTACTTC
TRBJ1-1	TRBV5-1	-	-	CASSADRLNTEAFF	TGCGCCAGCAGCGCGGACAGATTGAACACTGAAGCTTTCTTT
TRBJ1-6	TRBV7-6	-	-	CASSLGGVSPLHF	TGTGCCAGCAGCCTAGGGGGAGTTTCACCCCTCCACTTT
TRBJ2-2	TRBV6-5	-	TRBD2	CASSRQGLPTWELFF	TGTGCCAGCAGCCGTCAGGGACTACCTACCTGGGAGCTGTTTTTT
TRBJ2-1	TRBV5-1	-	-	CASSLGDSYNEQFF	TGCGCCAGCAGCTTAGGGGATTCCTACAATGAGCAGTTCTTC
TRBJ2-3	TRBV18	once	-	CASSPPNRDITDTQYF	TGTGCCAGCTCACCACCGAACAGGGATATCACAGATACGCAGTATTTT
TRBJ1-2	TRBV5-4	-	-	CASSLLTGYGYTF	TGTGCCAGCAGCTTACTCACAGGCTATGGCTACACCTTC
TRBJ1-2	TRBV27	once	TRBD1	CASSPAGTGVGYTF	TGTGCCAGCAGTCCAGCCGGGACAGGGGTCGGCTACACCTTC
TRBJ1-1	TRBV6-1	few	-	CASRQDTEAFF	TGTGCCAGCAGACAAGACACTGAAGCTTTCTTT
TRBJ1-1	TRBV7-9	few	TRBD1	CASSWDSNTEAFF	TGTGCCAGCAGCTGGGACAGCAACACTGAAGCTTTCTTT
TRBJ2-2	TRBV18	-	-	CASSPATVTGELFF	TGTGCCAGCTCACCAGCAACGGTCACCGGGGAGCTGTTTTTT
TRBJ2-1	TRBV30	-	-	CAWSVGVGGHNEQFF	TGTGCCTGGAGTGTGGGGGTGGGGGGACACAATGAGCAGTTCTTC
TRBJ1-3	TRBV30	-	-	CAWSITAGNTIYF	TGTGCCTGGAGTATCACGGCTGGAAACACCATATATTTT
TRBJ1-5	TRBV21-1	-	-	CASSTRDLRNQPQHF	TGTGCCAGCAGCACCCGGGATTTGAGGAATCAGCCCCAGCATTTT
TRBJ2-7	TRBV7-9	-	TRBD1	CASSFGGQGYEQYF	TGTGCCAGCAGCTTTGGGGGACAGGGGTACGAGCAGTACTTC
TRBJ1-2	TRBV4-3	-	-	CASSQDGGDGYTF	TGCGCCAGCAGCCAAGATGGCGGAGATGGCTACACCTTC
TRBJ2-3	TRBV7-2	once	TRBD2	CASSILAGGPGDTQYF	TGTGCCAGCAGCATTCTAGCGGGGGGGCCTGGAGATACGCAGTATTTT
TRBJ2-2	TRBV16	-	-	CASSREGQILTGELFF	TGTGCCAGCAGCCGTGAGGGACAAATACTCACCGGGGAGCTGTTTTTT
TRBJ2-7	TRBV6-5	few	TRBD1	CASSSLDRDSEQYF	TGTGCCAGCAGTTCCCTCGACAGGGACAGCGAGCAGTACTTC
TRBJ1-3	TRBV7-8	-	-	CASSPGHASGNTIYF	TGTGCCAGCAGCCCTGGACACGCCTCTGGAAACACCATATATTTT
TRBJ2-7	TRBV6-5	-	-	CASSQGRAYEQYF	TGTGCCAGCAGTCAGGGGAGGGCCTACGAGCAGTACTTC
TRBJ2-2	TRBV30	few	TRBD1	CASSDRFDTTGELFF	TGTGCCTCTTCGGACAGGTTCGATACTACCGGGGAGCTGTTTTTT
TRBJ2-1	TRBV7-9	-	TRBD1	CASSLEWTGDYNEQFF	TGTGCCAGCAGCTTAGAGTGGACAGGGGATTACAATGAGCAGTTCTTC
TRBJ1-4	TRBV7-9	-	TRBD1	CASSLWTGATNEKLFF	TGTGCCAGCAGCTTATGGACAGGGGCAACTAATGAAAAACTGTTTTTT
TRBJ1-2	TRBV7-2	-	TRBD1	CASSPQGAYYTF	TGTGCCAGCAGCCCCCAGGGGGCCTACTACACCTTC
TRBJ1-1	TRBV6-1	-	-	CASSEGGGNTEAFF	TGTGCCAGCAGTGAAGGGGGGGGGAACACTGAAGCTTTCTTT
TRBJ1-1	TRBV15	-	-	CATSTVQGNTEAFF	TGTGCCACCAGCACCGTACAGGGGAACACTGAAGCTTTCTTT
TRBJ2-7	TRBV2	-	TRBD2	CASGGAFYEQYF	TGTGCCTCGGGGGGGGCTTTCTACGAGCAGTACTTC
TRBJ2-3	TRBV11-2	-	TRBD1	CASSLDDRGPSTDTQYF	TGTGCCAGCAGCTTAGACGACAGGGGGCCGAGCACAGATACGCAGTATTTT
TRBJ2-3	TRBV7-3	-	TRBD2	CASSRSGVSTDTQYF	TGTGCCAGCAGCAGAAGCGGGGTTAGCACAGATACGCAGTATTTT
TRBJ1-1	TRBV5-4	-	-	CASSAVSRGEAFF	TGTGCCAGCAGCGCGGTCAGCAGGGGTGAAGCTTTCTTT
TRBJ1-4	TRBV7-2	-	-	CASRKEGRTNEKLFF	TGTGCCAGCAGGAAAGAAGGGAGAACTAATGAAAAACTGTTTTTT
TRBJ2-7	TRBV15	-	TRBD1	CATSRDRGRAYEQYF	TGTGCCACCAGCAGAGACAGGGGGAGAGCCTACGAGCAGTACTTC
TRBJ1-3	TRBV7-2	-	TRBD1	CASSLVTGSSGNTIYF	TGTGCCAGCAGCTTAGTGACAGGGAGCTCTGGAAACACCATATATTTT
TRBJ2-1	TRBV10-3	-	TRBD1	CAITRDSDNEQFF	TGTGCCATCACCAGGGACAGCGACAATGAGCAGTTCTTC
TRBJ1-4	TRBV18	-	-	CASSHTLTNEKLFF	TGTGCCAGCTCACACACGCTTACTAATGAAAAACTGTTTTTT
TRBJ2-7	TRBV5-4	-	TRBD1	CASSSKLQGGNEQYF	TGTGCCAGCAGCTCGAAATTACAGGGGGGCAACGAGCAGTACTTC
TRBJ1-5	TRBV2	few	-	CASSGAQGSNQPQHF	TGTGCCAGCAGTGGTGCCCAGGGTAGCAATCAGCCCCAGCATTTT
TRBJ2-1	TRBV7-2	-	-	CASSLVSRSSEQFF	TGTGCCAGCAGCTTAGTGTCCAGGTCGTCTGAGCAGTTCTTC
TRBJ2-6	TRBV5-4	-	TRBD2	CASGPGRGVSGANVLTF	TGTGCCAGCGGCCCGGGGCGGGGGGTATCTGGGGCCAACGTCCTGACTTTC
TRBJ1-2	TRBV9	few	-	CASSRDNPRSYGYTF	TGTGCCAGCAGTCGGGACAACCCCAGGTCCTATGGCTACACCTTC
TRBJ1-1	TRBV7-9	once	-	CSSSRGQNTEAFF	TGTTCCAGCAGCCGGGGACAGAACACTGAAGCTTTCTTT
TRBJ2-7	TRBV7-8	-	TRBD2	CASSSPRRGSGGREQYF	TGTGCCAGCAGCTCCCCACGGAGGGGGAGCGGGGGCCGGGAGCAGTACTTC
TRBJ2-7	TRBV18	-	-	CASSPRATQYEQYF	TGTGCCAGCTCACCACGCGCGACACAATACGAGCAGTACTTC
TRBJ2-1	TRBV29-1	-	-	CSGGGRNYNEQFF	TGCAGCGGGGGCGGACGGAACTACAATGAGCAGTTCTTC
TRBJ1-5	TRBV27	-	-	CASSPSLYSNQPQHF	TGTGCCAGCAGCCCTAGTCTATACAGCAATCAGCCCCAGCATTTT
TRBJ2-7	TRBV5-1	-	-	CASSLGPGAYEQYF	TGCGCCAGCAGCTTAGGACCCGGGGCCTACGAGCAGTACTTC
TRBJ1-1	TRBV11-2	-	-	CASSQILGREAFF	TGTGCCAGCAGCCAGATCTTGGGCAGAGAAGCTTTCTTT
TRBJ2-1	TRBV5-6	-	TRBD1	CASSFRDRGPNEQLF	TGTGCCAGCAGCTTCCGGGACAGGGGGCCGAATGAGCAGCTCTTC
TRBJ2-1	TRBV4-2	once	TRBD2	CASSQLGAGGPHNEQFF	TGTGCCAGCAGCCAATTAGGAGCGGGGGGGCCCCACAATGAGCAGTTCTTC
TRBJ2-3	TRBV29-1	-	TRBD2	CSADGHRAGGDTQYF	TGCAGCGCCGATGGCCACAGGGCGGGGGGAGATACGCAGTATTTT
TRBJ1-4	TRBV10-3	-	-	CAISESLGKGRGSNEKLFF	TGTGCCATCAGTGAGTCGCTGGGAAAAGGCAGGGGATCTAATGAAAAACTGTTTTTT
TRBJ1-5	TRBV2	-	-	CASRGMSDNQPRHF	TGTGCCAGCAGGGGCATGTCAGACAATCAGCCCCGGCATTTT
TRBJ2-1	TRBV9	-	-	CASSVELYNEQFF	TGTGCCAGCAGCGTAGAACTATACAATGAGCAGTTCTTC
TRBJ1-1	TRBV19	-	TRBD1	CASSRAGGPNTEAFF	TGTGCCAGTAGTAGGGCAGGGGGCCCGAACACTGAAGCTTTCTTT
TRBJ1-6	TRBV11-2	-	TRBD1	CASSTDVTGANNSPLHF	TGTGCCAGCAGCACAGATGTAACAGGGGCGAACAATTCACCCCTCCACTTT
TRBJ1-1	TRBV6-5	-	-	CASSSQVNTEAFF	TGTGCCAGCAGTTCCCAGGTGAACACTGAAGCTTTCTTT